One and the same sample provided the 15 T cell receptor beta chains below, sequenced in a study of blood T cell repertoires in COVID-19. The method was immunoSEQ multiplex PCR; TCRdb's version includes in-frame clones alone and lacks a portion of them. The sample carries about 250,000 clones, over 80% recorded once. The sequencing input was PBMCs or T cells enriched from blood (not recorded which). These receptor sequences come from a woman between 18 and 29 years old who had recovered from COVID-19.

Here the CDR3 reads CASSPADRRTDTQYF. The CDR3 DNA reads TGTGCCAGCAGCCCGGCGGACAGGCGCACAGATACGCAGTATTTT. V gene TRBV5-8 combines with J gene TRBJ2-3; 7 bases line up with TRBD1. Germline V CDR1 and CDR2: SGHTS, YDEGEE. The length of the CDR3 is 15 residues. Trimming took 4 bases from V and 1 from J; bases not matched to a gene: 6.

This clone appeared once. J is TRBJ2-5 and V is TRBV7-2; D ambiguous. V was pared by 0 bases and J by 1 base, with 3 bases between. This CDR3 region has 13 residues. Looked up from germline, CDR1 is SGHTA and CDR2 is FQGNSA. The CDR3 sequence: CASSLASQETQYF. The CDR3 coding sequence is TGTGCCAGCAGCTTAGCCAGCCAAGAGACCCAGTACTTC.

The chain employs TRBV5-4 and TRBJ2-7; maybe TRBD1 (6 bases). Germline CDR1 reads SGHNT; CDR2 reads YYREEE (reference sequence). Deletions cut 0 bases from V and 6 bases from J, with 10 bases between. The CDR3 totals 13 residues. In nucleotides, the CDR3 is TGTGCCAGCAGCTTGGCTTCAGGGGCCGAGCAGTACTTC. Translation gives CASSLASGAEQYF.

The rearrangement uses TRBV2 and TRBJ2-1; 8 bases are a match to TRBD2. The CDR3 consists of 15 residues. Germline V CDR1 and CDR2: SNHLY, FYNNEI. J gave up 4 bases and V 3 bases, and 5 bases lay outside the gene matches. This chain's CDR3 is CASSDSGGGYNEQFF. DNA for the CDR3: TGTGCCAGCAGTGATTCGGGAGGGGGGTACAATGAGCAGTTCTTC.

This clone has just one count. V and J are TRBV4-3 and TRBJ1-6, with unresolved D. Trimming pared 0 bases from V and 9 bases from J, leaving 12 bases between. CDR3 length: 15 amino acids. Per the germline V gene, CDR1 is LGHNA and CDR2 is YSLEER. For the CDR3, the DNA is TGCGCCAGCAGCCAAGAGTTGGTGAGCGGTTCACCCCTCCACTTT. Its protein product is CASSQELVSGSPLHF.

The chain carries TRBV7-2 and TRBJ1-5, with D unclear. V was pared by 5 bases and J by 6 bases, with 11 bases between. CDR1 SGHTA and CDR2 FQGNSA come from the germline V gene. This CDR3 is built from 13 residues. CDR3 residues: CASSLDWGQPQHF. The CDR3 region has the DNA TGTGCCAGCAGCCTGGACTGGGGTCAGCCCCAGCATTTT.

V and J are TRBV29-1 and TRBJ2-1, with TRBD1 as a possible D gene (6 bases). The CDR3 sequence is 14 residues long. Deletions cut 7 bases from V and 0 bases from J, with 13 bases between. In germline, CDR1 is SQVTM, CDR2 ANQGSEA. The CDR3 region has the DNA TGCAGCGGCGGACAGAGAGGCTCCTACAATGAGCAGTTCTTC. It encodes CSGGQRGSYNEQFF.

This chain joins TRBV13 and TRBJ1-1; tentative D call: TRBD1 (5 bases). Germline V gene sequence: CDR1 PRHDT, CDR2 FYEKMQ (reference sequence). V was cut by 0 bases and J by 6 bases, with 11 bases left in between. The CDR3 runs 14 residues. CDR3 protein: CASSLGGQGAEAFF. In DNA, the CDR3 is TGTGCCAGCAGCTTAGGCGGGCAGGGCGCTGAAGCTTTCTTT.

The chain has TRBV19 and TRBJ1-2, with 7 bases lining up with TRBD1. This CDR3 spans 15 amino acids. The V segment lost 7 bases and the J segment 4 bases; nucleotides outside the gene matches: 12. Germline V gene sequence: CDR1 LNHDA, CDR2 SQIVND (reference sequence). The CDR3 DNA is TGTGCCAGTAATAGGAAGGGGGCCACCACCTATGGCTACACCTTC. Amino acid sequence: CASNRKGATTYGYTF.

The chain carries TRBV25-1 and TRBJ2-2; 7 bases line up with TRBD2. Germline CDR1 MGHDK, CDR2 SYGVNS. This CDR3 is 15 amino acids long. Trimming took 6 bases from V and 1 from J; bases not matched to a gene: 5. CDR3 residues: CASSSTSENTGELFF. In nucleotides, the CDR3 is TGTGCCAGCAGCTCAACTAGCGAGAACACCGGGGAGCTGTTTTTT. Full variable domain (missing parts from reference TRBV25-1 and TRBJ2-2): EADIYQTPRYLVIGTGKKITLECSQTMGHDKMYWYQQDPGMELHLIHYSYGVNSTEKGDLSSESTVSRIRTEHFPLTLESARPSHTSQYLCASSSTSENTGELFFGEGSRLTVL.

The CDR3 reads CASSQRLAGGPDTQYF. DNA of the CDR3: TGTGCCAGCAGCCAACGACTAGCGGGGGGGCCAGATACGCAGTATTTT. This rearrangement joins TRBV7-2 to TRBJ2-3, with TRBD2 identical over 14 bases. The CDR3 extends over 16 amino acids. The germline V gene encodes CDR1 SGHTA and CDR2 FQGNSA. Trimming took 5 bases from V and 4 from J; bases not matched to a gene: 5.

The rearrangement uses TRBV9 and TRBJ2-7, with 9 bases aligning to TRBD1. The germline CDR1 and CDR2 sequences are SGDLS and YYNGEE. After removal of 1 base from V and 2 bases from J, the junction contained 1 base not matched to a gene. This CDR3 is built from 14 residues. This CDR3 is CASSVWDRAYEQYF. CDR3 sequence (DNA): TGTGCCAGCAGCGTATGGGACAGGGCCTACGAGCAGTACTTC.

The table lists this clone with a count of one. This chain connects TRBV4-1 to TRBJ2-3; 10 bases are a match to TRBD1. CDR3 length: 16 amino acids. Germline values: CDR1 MGHRA, CDR2 YSYEKL. With V trimmed by 2 bases and J by 6 bases, 8 bases remained unmatched. The CDR3 sequence is CASSQRPGTGADTQYF. CDR3 DNA sequence: TGCGCCAGCAGCCAAAGACCCGGGACAGGGGCGGATACGCAGTATTTT.

The chain couples TRBV7-2 to TRBJ2-3, with D perhaps matching TRBD1 (5 bases). Looked up from germline, CDR1 is SGHTA and CDR2 is FQGNSA. V was trimmed by 5 bases and J by 3 bases, leaving 15 bases between them. The CDR3 length is 15 residues. In DNA, the CDR3 is TGTGCCAGCAGCCCTGTCAGGGAATGGACAGATACGCAGTATTTT. Translating gives CASSPVREWTDTQYF.

V and J are TRBV5-1 and TRBJ2-5; 7 bases are shared with TRBD1. Germline V lookup: CDR1 SGHRS, CDR2 YFSETQ. The ends lost 5 bases at V and 5 bases at J; junction bases unmatched: 6. The CDR3 is 13 residues long. This chain's CDR3 is CASSMFRGETQYF. CDR3 coding DNA: TGCGCCAGCAGTATGTTCAGGGGGGAGACCCAGTACTTC.